Listed below are T cell receptor beta chains from one sample, sequenced in a study of post-analysis software for immune sequencing data. TCRdb passed the PCR reads through MiXCR, listing each CDR3 protein once. The table records roughly 540,000 distinct CDR3 sequences, about a third of them present only once. What was sequenced was blood. Receptor source: a girl aged 2 to 17 with multiple sclerosis. Both conserved end residues are trimmed from each CDR3.

v_gene	j_gene	CDR3aa
TRBV11-1	TRBJ1-1	ASSAPGGTEAF
TRBV3-1	TRBJ1-1	ASSPRDRGRNTEAF
TRBV29-1	TRBJ2-5	SASGGVETQY
TRBV6-1	TRBJ2-1	ASSELLKYNEQF
TRBV28	NA	ASSLIPEISGLVQETQY
TRBV3-1	TRBJ2-3	ASSPETGTQY
TRBV28	TRBJ2-1	ASTTGVDIQF
TRBV7-9	TRBJ2-5	ASSLTLRGETQY
TRBV20-1	TRBJ2-1	SPSEPGGSLQGQF
TRBV11-2	TRBJ2-7	ASRHLKPILIVIRQY
TRBV5-6	TRBJ2-1	ASNQGQGHEQF
TRBV6-6	TRBJ2-5	ASSYQDPRETQY
TRBV21-1	TRBJ2-7	ASTSTGTSYEQY
TRBV28	TRBJ2-5	ASRPTSGGAKETQY
TRBV4-2	TRBJ2-3	ASSQEAMAVGPTDTQY
TRBV12-3/TRBV12-4	TRBJ2-7	ASSGQGASTYEQY
TRBV7-9	TRBJ1-1	ASSPGGQSEAF
TRBV20-1	NA	SARDRGLFYEQY
TRBV7-2	TRBJ2-7	ASSSLSGGDHEQY
TRBV29-1	TRBJ1-6	SGRESYNSPLH
TRBV3-1	TRBJ2-1	ASSQGRQF
TRBV7-9	TRBJ1-2	ASSLVGTIYGYT
TRBV20-1	TRBJ2-3	SARAPRGLTDTQY
TRBV29-1	TRBJ2-3	SVALAGARRDTQY
TRBV15	TRBJ1-2	ATSRPGRQGAFGYT
TRBV6-6	TRBJ2-3	ASRLTSRGQDTQY
TRBV10-3	TRBJ1-1	AISESSRVGTEAF
TRBV12-3/TRBV12-4	TRBJ2-5	ASSLGLGLGETQY
TRBV11-2	TRBJ2-7	ASSHRTVKGYEQY
TRBV24-1	TRBJ2-5	ATSPWGGEKQETQY
TRBV9	TRBJ2-3	ASSVVPATADTQY
TRBV5-1	TRBJ2-3	ASSPRTSGADTQY
TRBV5-1	TRBJ2-3	ASSLAGRLVSTDTQY
TRBV10-3	TRBJ2-3	AISRQGNTDTQY
TRBV4-2	TRBJ1-6	ASSQVRGHSPLH
TRBV16	TRBJ1-1	ASSPVPQLNTEAF
TRBV5-1	TRBJ1-3	ASSLERIHSGNTIY
TRBV3-1	TRBJ2-1	ASSQTRTEEDEQF
TRBV15	TRBJ2-5	ATSRVAEAETQY
TRBV5-6	NA	ASSYRDSRLYEQY
TRBV27	TRBJ2-1	ASSLWAGGEIYNEQF
TRBV5-5	TRBJ2-7	ASSLDQMTYEQY
TRBV12-3/TRBV12-4	TRBJ2-1	ASSLGGGRGVRNEQF
TRBV11-2	TRBJ2-7	ASSLDGASDEQY
TRBV4-1	TRBJ2-7	ASSQEGVNYYEQY
TRBV4-2	TRBJ2-1	ASSPRGQGSYNEQF
TRBV19	TRBJ2-3	ASSIGGYGTDTQY
TRBV20-1	TRBJ2-3	SARVVGGADTQY
TRBV28	TRBJ2-5	ASSLPRQGSLETQY
TRBV12-3/TRBV12-4	TRBJ1-1	ASSLVTGPLEAF
TRBV24-1	TRBJ2-3	ATSDYGRGTQY
TRBV12-3/TRBV12-4	TRBJ1-5	ASSGSYNQPQH
TRBV7-8	TRBJ1-5	ASSLEASGQPQH
TRBV12-5	TRBJ2-6	ATKGGGRGGANVLT